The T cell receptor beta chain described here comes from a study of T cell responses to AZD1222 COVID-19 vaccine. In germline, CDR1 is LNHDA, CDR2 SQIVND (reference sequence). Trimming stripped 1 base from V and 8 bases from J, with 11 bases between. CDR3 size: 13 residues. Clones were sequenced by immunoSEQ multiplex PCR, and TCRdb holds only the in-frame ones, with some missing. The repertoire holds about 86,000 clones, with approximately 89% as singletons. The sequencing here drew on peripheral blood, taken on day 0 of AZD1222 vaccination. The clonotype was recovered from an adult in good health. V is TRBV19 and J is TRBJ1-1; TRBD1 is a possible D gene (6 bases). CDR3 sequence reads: CASSIGRGSEAFF. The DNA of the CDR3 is TGTGCCAGTAGTATAGGAAGGGGGTCGGAAGCTTTCTTT. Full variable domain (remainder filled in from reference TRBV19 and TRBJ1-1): DGGITQSPKYLFRKEGQNVTLSCEQNLNHDAMYWYRQDPGQGLRLIYYSQIVNDFQKGDIAEGYSVSREKKESFPLTVTSAQKNPTAFYLCASSIGRGSEAFFGQGTRLTVV.